The 9 T cell receptor beta chains given below trace back to one sample, sequenced in a study of metastatic and nonmetastatic thyroid tumors. TCRdb re-processed the PCR reads through MiXCR. The sample comprises around 59,000 clones, around 15% of which are singletons, and roughly a tenth rests with the top ten. There were no patients who had received any treatment before thyroid surgery. Material for sequencing was blood. These receptors were obtained from a male donor with papillary thyroid cancer or a benign thyroid nodule (not recorded which). Some clones in this sample may be carry-over from other donors' samples.

The V gene is TRBV6-2 or TRBV6-3, the J gene TRBJ2-2; 8 bases are shared with TRBD1. The J segment lost 5 bases and the V segment lost 6 bases, leaving 8 bases of the junction unmatched. The germline CDR1 and CDR2 sequences are MNHEY and SVGEGT. This CDR3 is 15 amino acids long. The CDR3 region has the DNA TGTGCCAGCAGCTACGTGGGACAGGTTACCGGGGAGCTGTTTTTT. Encoded protein: CASSYVGQVTGELFF.

This clone was observed many times. The V call is TRBV24-1, the J call TRBJ2-3, with D hard to call. Germline CDR1 is KGHDR and CDR2 is SFDVKD. V dropped 4 bases and J dropped 0 bases, with 10 bases sitting between them. The CDR3 has 15 amino acids. CDR3 DNA sequence: TGTGCCACCAGTGAAAATCTACTGAGCACAGATACGCAGTATTTT. Amino acids: CATSENLLSTDTQYF.

CDR3 in DNA: TGCGCCAGCAGCTTGGGGACAGCGAACACCGGGGAGCTGTTTTTT. Encoded protein: CASSLGTANTGELFF. The chain joins TRBV5-1 to TRBJ2-2, with D possibly matching TRBD1 (6 bases). Germline-derived CDR1 and CDR2 are SGHRS and YFSETQ. Trimming shortened V by 0 bases and J by 0 bases, and 6 bases separated the two germline ends. CDR3 size: 15 residues.

This clone was detected many times. This chain joins TRBV4-3 and TRBJ1-2; a weak D match, TRBD1 (5 bases). The CDR3 runs 14 residues. Between the trimmed V and J ends, which lost 2 bases and 5 bases, there was a span of 12 bases. The V gene's germline CDR1 is LGHNA and CDR2 YSLEER. DNA for the CDR3: TGCGCCAGCAGCCAAAATCAACAGGCTTATGGCTACACCTTC. The encoded protein is CASSQNQQAYGYTF.

There are many counts of this clone. The chain carries TRBV30 and TRBJ1-5; maybe TRBD1 (6 bases). The V and J ends lost 5 bases and 9 bases respectively, with 20 bases between them. Per the germline V gene, CDR1 is GTSNPN and CDR2 is SVGIG (reference sequence). The CDR3 contains 14 residues. CDR3 in DNA: TGTGCCTGGGGTGAAGGGGGGATCTCTACGCCCCAGCATTTT. As protein: CAWGEGGISTPQHF.

This clone was observed at least ten times. The chain carries TRBV27 and TRBJ2-5; the D is unclear. This CDR3 region has 15 residues. Germline lookup yields CDR1 MNHEY and CDR2 SMNVEV (reference sequence). The germline V and J ends were trimmed by 1 base and 5 bases, with 14 bases remaining between them. Here the CDR3 reads CASSLYEKGRETQYF. The CDR3 DNA reads TGTGCCAGCAGTTTATATGAGAAGGGCAGGGAGACCCAGTACTTC.

Many counts were recorded for this clone. CDR3 sequence (DNA): TGTGCCAGCAGTTTGTCTAGAAGCTCCTACAATGAGCAGTTCTTC. This gives the protein CASSLSRSSYNEQFF. The chain links TRBV27 to TRBJ2-1, with D unclear. V was clipped by 3 bases and J by 0 bases, with 9 bases between them. The CDR3 sequence is 15 residues long. CDR1 is MNHEY, CDR2 SMNVEV, per germline (reference sequence).

This clone was counted ten times or more. The V and J genes are TRBV6-4 and TRBJ2-2, with TRBD2 identical over 7 bases. The CDR3 has 15 residues. V was clipped by 3 bases and J by 3 bases; unmatched bases: 4. Germline CDR1 is MRHNA and CDR2 is SNTAGT. The CDR3 protein is CASSENGLDTGELFF. CDR3 bases: TGTGCCAGCAGTGAGAATGGACTAGACACCGGGGAGCTGTTTTTT.

The gene calls are TRBV9 and TRBJ1-3; D uncertain. The germline V gene encodes CDR1 SGDLS and CDR2 YYNGEE. Deletions cut 0 bases from V and 0 bases from J, with 10 bases between. The CDR3 length is 16 residues. This chain's CDR3 is CASSVGGFSSGNTIYF. In nucleotides, the CDR3 is TGTGCCAGCAGCGTAGGTGGGTTTAGCTCTGGAAACACCATATATTTT.